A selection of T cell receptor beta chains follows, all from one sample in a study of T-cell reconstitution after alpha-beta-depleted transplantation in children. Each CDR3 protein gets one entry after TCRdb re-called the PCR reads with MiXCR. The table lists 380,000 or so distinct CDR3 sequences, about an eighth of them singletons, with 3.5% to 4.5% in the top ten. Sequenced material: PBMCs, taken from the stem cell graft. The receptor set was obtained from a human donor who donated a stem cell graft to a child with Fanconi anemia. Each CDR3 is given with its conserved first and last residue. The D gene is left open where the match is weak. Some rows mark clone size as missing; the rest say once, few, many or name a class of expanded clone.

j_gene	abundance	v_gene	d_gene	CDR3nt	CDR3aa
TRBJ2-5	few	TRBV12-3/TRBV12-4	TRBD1	TGTGCCAGCAGTTTAGACCTCGGGACAGGCCAAGAGACCCAGTACTTC	CASSLDLGTGQETQYF
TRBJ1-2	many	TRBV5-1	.	TGCGCCAGCAGCCTGGACAGCCGATATGGCTACACCTTC	CASSLDSRYGYTF
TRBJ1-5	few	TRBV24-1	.	TGTGCCACCAGTGACTCCCTGGGGGTACAGCCCCAGCATTTT	CATSDSLGVQPQHF
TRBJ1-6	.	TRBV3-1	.	TGTGCCAGCAGCCAATCCCAAGGGACAATGGGTTCACCCCTCCACTTT	CASSQSQGTMGSPLHF
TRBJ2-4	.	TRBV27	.	TGTGCCAGCAGTACCTTGGGGAAAAACATTCAGTACTTC	CASSTLGKNIQYF
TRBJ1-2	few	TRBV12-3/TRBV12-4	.	TGTGCCAGCAGTTTTGGGGACCCCCTCAGGGGCTACACCTTC	CASSFGDPLRGYTF
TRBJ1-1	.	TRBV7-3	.	TGTGCCAGCAGCTTAACCTCAGGGTATGAAGCTTTCTTT	CASSLTSGYEAFF
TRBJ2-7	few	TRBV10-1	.	TGCGCCAGCAGTGAGTCTAGATACGAGCAGTACTTC	CASSESRYEQYF
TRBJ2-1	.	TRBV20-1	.	TGCAGTGCTAGCGTCACAGGGGGGGGGTACAATGAGCAGTTCTTC	CSASVTGGGYNEQFF
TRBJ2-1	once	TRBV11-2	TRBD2	TGTGCCAGCAGCTTTACTAGCGGGAGCCACGATGAGCAGTTCTTC	CASSFTSGSHDEQFF
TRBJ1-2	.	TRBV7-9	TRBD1	TGTGCCAGCAGCCCCCGGACAGGAACGAACTATGGCTACACCTTC	CASSPRTGTNYGYTF
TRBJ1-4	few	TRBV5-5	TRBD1	TGTGCCAGCAGCTTGGAAAGGGGGCGAAATGAAAAACTGTTTTTT	CASSLERGRNEKLFF
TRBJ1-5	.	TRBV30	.	TGTGCCTGGAGTGTAAGGGGCCTACCTTTCAGTCAGCCCCAGCATTTT	CAWSVRGLPFSQPQHF
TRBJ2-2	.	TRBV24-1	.	TGTGCCACCAGTGATGGACTGTACACCGGGGAGCTGTTTTTT	CATSDGLYTGELFF
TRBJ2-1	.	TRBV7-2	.	TGTGCCAGCAGCTTGATGACTCGTGCGGTTAGGTATGAGCAGTTCTTC	CASSLMTRAVRYEQFF
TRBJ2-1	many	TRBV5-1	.	TGCGCCAGCGGGTGGGGCAGACTCTACAATGAGCAGTTCTTC	CASGWGRLYNEQFF
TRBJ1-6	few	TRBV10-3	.	TGTGCCATCGGGGGGACCGCAAATTCACCCCTCCACTTT	CAIGGTANSPLHF